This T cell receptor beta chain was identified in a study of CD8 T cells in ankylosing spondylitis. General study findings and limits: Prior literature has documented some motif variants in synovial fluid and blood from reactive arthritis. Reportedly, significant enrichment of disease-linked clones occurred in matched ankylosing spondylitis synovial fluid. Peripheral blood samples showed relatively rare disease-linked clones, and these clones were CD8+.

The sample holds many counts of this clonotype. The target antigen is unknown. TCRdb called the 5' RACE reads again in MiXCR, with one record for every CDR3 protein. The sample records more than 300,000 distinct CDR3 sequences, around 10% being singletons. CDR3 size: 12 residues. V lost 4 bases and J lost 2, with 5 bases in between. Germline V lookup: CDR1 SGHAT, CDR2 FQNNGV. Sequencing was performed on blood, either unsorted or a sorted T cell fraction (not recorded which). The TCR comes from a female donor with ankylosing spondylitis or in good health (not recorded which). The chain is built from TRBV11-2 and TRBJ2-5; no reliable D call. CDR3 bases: TGTGCCAGCAGCTCTAATCAAGAGACCCAGTACTTC. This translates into CASSSNQETQYF.